This T cell receptor (beta chain) was recovered during a study of blood T cell repertoires in COVID-19. The repertoire was sequenced with immunoSEQ multiplex PCR; TCRdb's copy has only in-frame clones and lacks some. The sample lists more than 65,000 clones; around 83% were seen once. Sequencing used peripheral blood. This TCR came from a man aged 25-45 years with COVID-19, enrolled during active disease.

The CDR3 DNA reads TGTGCCACCGCCGGGACAGGGATTGAAAAACTGTTTTTT. Translating it yields CATAGTGIEKLFF. The rearrangement uses TRBV6-5 and TRBJ1-4; TRBD1 matches at 9 bases. Germline V gene sequence: CDR1 MNHEY, CDR2 SVGAGI. This CDR3 is 13 amino acids long. The trim removed 10 bases at V and 7 bases at J, leaving 7 bases unmatched.